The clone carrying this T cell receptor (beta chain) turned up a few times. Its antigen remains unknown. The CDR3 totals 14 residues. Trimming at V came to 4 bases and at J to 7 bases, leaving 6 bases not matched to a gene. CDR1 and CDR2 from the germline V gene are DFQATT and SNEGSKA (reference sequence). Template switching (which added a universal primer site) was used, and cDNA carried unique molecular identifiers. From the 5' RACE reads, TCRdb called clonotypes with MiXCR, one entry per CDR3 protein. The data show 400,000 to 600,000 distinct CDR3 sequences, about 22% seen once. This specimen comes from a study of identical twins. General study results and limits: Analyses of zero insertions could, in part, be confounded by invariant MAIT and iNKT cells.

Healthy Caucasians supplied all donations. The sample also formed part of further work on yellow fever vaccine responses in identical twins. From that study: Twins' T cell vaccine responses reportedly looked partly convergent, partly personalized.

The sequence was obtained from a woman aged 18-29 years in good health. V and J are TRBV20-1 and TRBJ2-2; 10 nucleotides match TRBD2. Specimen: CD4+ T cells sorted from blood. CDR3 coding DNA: TGCAGTGCTATAAGCGGGGGGGCTGTCGGGGAGCTGTTTTTT. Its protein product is CSAISGGAVGELFF.